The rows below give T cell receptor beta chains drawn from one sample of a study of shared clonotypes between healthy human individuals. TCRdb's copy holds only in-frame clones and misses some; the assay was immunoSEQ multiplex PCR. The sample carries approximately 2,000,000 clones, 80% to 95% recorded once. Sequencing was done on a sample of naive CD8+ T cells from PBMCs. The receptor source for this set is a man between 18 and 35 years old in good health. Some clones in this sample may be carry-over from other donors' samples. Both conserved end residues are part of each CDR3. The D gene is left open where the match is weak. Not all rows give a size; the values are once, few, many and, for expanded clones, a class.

CDR3nt: TGTGCCAGCAGCTTATGGGAAAGACAGGGGAGGTACGAGCAGTACTTC
CDR3aa: CASSLWERQGRYEQYF
abundance: once
v_gene: TRBV7-9
j_gene: TRBJ2-7
d_gene: TRBD1

CDR3nt: TGTGCCAGCAGTTTATTAGGATTAGTGGCTGGAGGTGTGGATGAGCAGTTCTTC
CDR3aa: CASSLLGLVAGGVDEQFF
abundance: once
v_gene: TRBV28
j_gene: TRBJ2-1
d_gene: -

CDR3nt: TGTGCCTGGAGTAAGTGGGGAAGCAATCAGCCCCAGCATTTT
CDR3aa: CAWSKWGSNQPQHF
abundance: -
v_gene: TRBV30
j_gene: TRBJ1-5
d_gene: -

CDR3nt: TGTGCCAGCAGCTGGACAGGGGCGCCCACTGAAGCTTTCTTT
CDR3aa: CASSWTGAPTEAFF
abundance: -
v_gene: TRBV7-9
j_gene: TRBJ1-1
d_gene: TRBD1

CDR3nt: TGTGCCAGCAGTCCCCCGGGACTAGCGCGTGAGCAGTACTTC
CDR3aa: CASSPPGLAREQYF
abundance: -
v_gene: TRBV28
j_gene: TRBJ2-7
d_gene: TRBD2

CDR3nt: TGTGCCAGCAGCTTTCGGGACAGGGGGTACGAGCAGTACTTC
CDR3aa: CASSFRDRGYEQYF
abundance: -
v_gene: TRBV11-3
j_gene: TRBJ2-7
d_gene: TRBD1

CDR3nt: TGCGCCAGCAGCCAAGAAGAAACGGAAACGCGCAGCGAGCAGTACTTC
CDR3aa: CASSQEETETRSEQYF
abundance: -
v_gene: TRBV4-3
j_gene: TRBJ2-7
d_gene: -

CDR3nt: TGTGCCAGTAGTAGGAGCGGGTCAGACTACGAGCAGTACTTC
CDR3aa: CASSRSGSDYEQYF
abundance: -
v_gene: TRBV19
j_gene: TRBJ2-7
d_gene: -

CDR3nt: TGTGCCAGCAGTCAAGGGGGAGGAGGCACTGAAGCTTTCTTT
CDR3aa: CASSQGGGGTEAFF
abundance: -
v_gene: TRBV6-5
j_gene: TRBJ1-1
d_gene: -

CDR3nt: TGCGCCAGCAGCCAAGAAGGATCGGCAGGGGGGTACGAGCAGTTCTTC
CDR3aa: CASSQEGSAGGYEQFF
abundance: -
v_gene: TRBV4-1
j_gene: TRBJ2-1
d_gene: -

CDR3nt: TGTGCCAGCAGCTTAGTGAGAGGTGCGGTTGAGCAGTTCTTC
CDR3aa: CASSLVRGAVEQFF
abundance: -
v_gene: TRBV7-2
j_gene: TRBJ2-1
d_gene: -

CDR3nt: TGCGCCAGCAGTCACTGTCGGGACAACAAAGAGACCCAGTACTTC
CDR3aa: CASSHCRDNKETQYF
abundance: -
v_gene: TRBV23-1
j_gene: TRBJ2-5
d_gene: -

CDR3nt: TGTGCCAGCAGCCCTACAGGGGGCGGAGGAAACATTCAGTACTTC
CDR3aa: CASSPTGGGGNIQYF
abundance: few
v_gene: TRBV7-9
j_gene: TRBJ2-4
d_gene: TRBD1

CDR3nt: TGTGCCAGCAGTTTCCTGGGCGGGAGTCCCTACGAGCAGTACTTC
CDR3aa: CASSFLGGSPYEQYF
abundance: -
v_gene: TRBV6-5
j_gene: TRBJ2-7
d_gene: TRBD2

CDR3nt: TGTGCCTCCAACCGAGACGGGGCCTACAATGAGCAGTTCTTC
CDR3aa: CASNRDGAYNEQFF
abundance: -
v_gene: TRBV27
j_gene: TRBJ2-1
d_gene: -

CDR3nt: TGTGCCAGCAGCTTTATCCACGAGCAGTACTTC
CDR3aa: CASSFIHEQYF
abundance: -
v_gene: TRBV11-2
j_gene: TRBJ2-7
d_gene: -

CDR3nt: TGTGCCAGTATTGGTACCCTCGGACTCTCCGATGAGCAGTTCTTC
CDR3aa: CASIGTLGLSDEQFF
abundance: -
v_gene: TRBV6-1
j_gene: TRBJ2-1
d_gene: -

CDR3nt: TGCGCCAGCAGCCAATCCAGGGGAGGGCTCAATCACACTGAAGCTTTCTTT
CDR3aa: CASSQSRGGLNHTEAFF
abundance: -
v_gene: TRBV4-1
j_gene: TRBJ1-1
d_gene: -

CDR3nt: TGTGCCAGTAGTATCGGCAGCCCCCGGAGGGCTTTCTTT
CDR3aa: CASSIGSPRRAFF
abundance: -
v_gene: TRBV19
j_gene: TRBJ1-1
d_gene: -

CDR3nt: TGTGCCAGCAGCTTATTGCTAGCGGGAGAAATAGGAAATGAGCAGTTCTTC
CDR3aa: CASSLLLAGEIGNEQFF
abundance: -
v_gene: TRBV13
j_gene: TRBJ2-1
d_gene: TRBD2

CDR3nt: TGTGCCAGCAGCTTGGTAGTGGGGAGCACTGAAGCTTTCTTT
CDR3aa: CASSLVVGSTEAFF
abundance: -
v_gene: TRBV5-6
j_gene: TRBJ1-1
d_gene: -

CDR3nt: TGTGCCAGTAGGTGGCTATTAGGCGCCGGGGAGCTGTTTTTT
CDR3aa: CASRWLLGAGELFF
abundance: -
v_gene: TRBV19
j_gene: TRBJ2-2
d_gene: -

CDR3nt: TGTGCCAGCAGCGTGTCCGGGAACTATGGCTACACCTTC
CDR3aa: CASSVSGNYGYTF
abundance: -
v_gene: TRBV9
j_gene: TRBJ1-2
d_gene: -

CDR3nt: TGTGCCAGCAGCCCTAGCGGGAGGGGCACAGATACGCAGTATTTT
CDR3aa: CASSPSGRGTDTQYF
abundance: -
v_gene: TRBV9
j_gene: TRBJ2-3
d_gene: TRBD2

CDR3nt: TGTGCCAGCAGCTCGTTCCGGGGAGTGGCCACCGGGGAGCTGTTTTTT
CDR3aa: CASSSFRGVATGELFF
abundance: -
v_gene: TRBV7-9
j_gene: TRBJ2-2
d_gene: -

CDR3nt: TGTGCCACCAGCAGAGACTCTGACTCCTACGAGCAGTACTTC
CDR3aa: CATSRDSDSYEQYF
abundance: -
v_gene: TRBV15
j_gene: TRBJ2-7
d_gene: -

CDR3nt: TGTGCCAGCACGACGGGACGCGGGGAGCTGTTTTTT
CDR3aa: CASTTGRGELFF
abundance: -
v_gene: TRBV27
j_gene: TRBJ2-2
d_gene: -

CDR3nt: TGTGCCAGCAGCATGGGGGCGAAGACCCAGTACTTC
CDR3aa: CASSMGAKTQYF
abundance: -
v_gene: TRBV13
j_gene: TRBJ2-5
d_gene: -

CDR3nt: TGCGCCAGCAGCTTGGGGGCGGCGCCTCTGAATGAGCAGTTCTTC
CDR3aa: CASSLGAAPLNEQFF
abundance: -
v_gene: TRBV5-1
j_gene: TRBJ2-1
d_gene: -

CDR3nt: TGTGCCAGCAGCCTCATGACAGGGAGCGAGCAGTACTTC
CDR3aa: CASSLMTGSEQYF
abundance: -
v_gene: TRBV11-2
j_gene: TRBJ2-7
d_gene: TRBD1

CDR3nt: TGCGCCAGCAGCACGGGGCCCAAATACAATGAGCAGTTCTTC
CDR3aa: CASSTGPKYNEQFF
abundance: -
v_gene: TRBV5-1
j_gene: TRBJ2-1
d_gene: -

CDR3nt: TGTGCCTGGAACTCCCCTGGGTTCGACAGGGAGGCTCGGGGTCAGCCCCAGCATTTT
CDR3aa: CAWNSPGFDREARGQPQHF
abundance: -
v_gene: TRBV30
j_gene: TRBJ1-5
d_gene: TRBD1

CDR3nt: TGTGCCAGCAGCGGCAGGGTGCTCTCCTATGGCTACACCTTC
CDR3aa: CASSGRVLSYGYTF
abundance: -
v_gene: TRBV6-1
j_gene: TRBJ1-2
d_gene: -

CDR3nt: TGTGCCAGTAGACCCCGGCAGGGGGCCCTCCCTGAAAAACTGTTTTTT
CDR3aa: CASRPRQGALPEKLFF
abundance: -
v_gene: TRBV19
j_gene: TRBJ1-4
d_gene: TRBD1

CDR3nt: TGCAGCGTTGAAGCCCCGCCGGACATTCATGGAAACACCATATATTTT
CDR3aa: CSVEAPPDIHGNTIYF
abundance: -
v_gene: TRBV29-1
j_gene: TRBJ1-3
d_gene: -

CDR3nt: TGTGCCAGCAGCTCCTGGGGGGGGCTTGGAAACACCATATATTTT
CDR3aa: CASSSWGGLGNTIYF
abundance: -
v_gene: TRBV13
j_gene: TRBJ1-3
d_gene: -

CDR3nt: TGCGCCAGCAGCCAGGGGACAGGGGTTTTTGGGACTGAAGCTTTCTTT
CDR3aa: CASSQGTGVFGTEAFF
abundance: -
v_gene: TRBV4-3
j_gene: TRBJ1-1
d_gene: TRBD1

CDR3nt: TGTGCCAGCAGCGTAGGTGGTGTTTATCAAGAGACCCAGTACTTC
CDR3aa: CASSVGGVYQETQYF
abundance: -
v_gene: TRBV9
j_gene: TRBJ2-5
d_gene: -

CDR3nt: TGTGCCAGCAGTAGCGATTGGGGCACAGATACGCAGTATTTT
CDR3aa: CASSSDWGTDTQYF
abundance: -
v_gene: TRBV25-1
j_gene: TRBJ2-3
d_gene: -

CDR3nt: TGTGCCAGCAGGGGCACCCGGGGGGAGCTGTTTTTT
CDR3aa: CASRGTRGELFF
abundance: -
v_gene: TRBV6-5
j_gene: TRBJ2-2
d_gene: -

CDR3nt: TGCAGCGTCGTAGCGGGAAACTACGAGCAGTACTTC
CDR3aa: CSVVAGNYEQYF
abundance: -
v_gene: TRBV29-1
j_gene: TRBJ2-7
d_gene: TRBD2

CDR3nt: TGTGCCAGCAGCATATACGGGGGATCACCCCTCCACTTT
CDR3aa: CASSIYGGSPLHF
abundance: -
v_gene: TRBV28
j_gene: TRBJ1-6
d_gene: -

CDR3nt: TGTGCCAGCAGCTCAGGGACAGGCGGCTACGAGCAGTACTTC
CDR3aa: CASSSGTGGYEQYF
abundance: -
v_gene: TRBV5-6
j_gene: TRBJ2-7
d_gene: TRBD1

CDR3nt: TGTGCCAGCAGCCAAGATCCTAGCGGCTACAATGAGCAGTTCTTC
CDR3aa: CASSQDPSGYNEQFF
abundance: -
v_gene: TRBV4-2
j_gene: TRBJ2-1
d_gene: TRBD2

CDR3nt: TGTGCCAGTAGCCCCGGTGTTACGCAGTATTTT
CDR3aa: CASSPGVTQYF
abundance: once
v_gene: TRBV19
j_gene: TRBJ2-3
d_gene: -

CDR3nt: TGTGCCAGCAGTGGAGGACAGGGGGCCACAACTAATGAAAAACTGTTTTTT
CDR3aa: CASSGGQGATTNEKLFF
abundance: -
v_gene: TRBV2
j_gene: TRBJ1-4
d_gene: TRBD1